What follows are 32 T cell receptor beta chains derived from one specimen sequenced in a study of CD8+ T cells in alopecia areata. Extracted RNA was reverse transcribed, and the resulting cDNA served as sequencing template. Using immunoSEQ multiplex PCR, the repertoire was profiled, and TCRdb retains in-frame clones only, with some absent. The table lists some 200,000 clones, 50% to 60% of them singletons. As for treatment: oral pan-JAK inhibitor, 5-10 mg twice daily. The sample here was CD4+ T cells sorted from blood, taken at week 4, from a patient treated with tofacitinib. The receptors come from a human donor with alopecia areata.

This clone was detected only a few times. This chain links TRBV28 with TRBJ2-3; D perhaps matches TRBD1 (6 bases). Germline values: CDR1 MDHEN, CDR2 SYDVKM. The CDR3 spans 14 residues. The V and J ends lost 6 bases and 2 bases respectively, with 12 bases between them. CDR3 residues: CASRIDRYTDTQYF. The CDR3 DNA sequence: TGTGCCAGCAGGATCGACAGGTACACAGATACGCAGTATTTT.

The chain carries TRBV5-6 and TRBJ2-1; 9 bases align to TRBD2. Germline lookup yields CDR1 SGHDT and CDR2 YYEEEE. Trimming at V came to 1 base and at J to 7 bases, leaving 12 bases not matched to a gene. The CDR3 totals 17 residues. CDR3 sequence (DNA): TGTGCCAGCAGCTTGATGAGCGGGGGGCTCCCCGTGAATGAGCAGTTCTTC. Amino acid sequence: CASSLMSGGLPVNEQFF.

The chain uses TRBV29-1 and TRBJ1-2; D is possibly TRBD1 (5 bases). Trimming pared 3 bases from V and 0 bases from J, leaving 8 bases between. The CDR3 covers 13 residues. From germline, CDR1 is SQVTM and CDR2 ANQGSEA. The CDR3 DNA follows: TGCAGCGTTGAGGACATTGCTAACTATGGCTACACCTTC. Its protein product is CSVEDIANYGYTF. Supplemented by reference TRBV29-1 and TRBJ1-2, the full variable domain reads SAVISQKPSRDICQRGTSLTIQCQVDSQVTMMFWYRQQPGQSLTLIATANQGSEATYESGFVIDKFPISRPNLTFSTLTVSNMSPEDSSIYLCSVEDIANYGYTFGSGTRLTVV.

This clone occurred a few times. The chain combines TRBV27 with TRBJ2-2, with D perhaps matching TRBD2 (5 bases). V was pared by 1 base and J by 2 bases, with 8 bases between. Germline assignment: CDR1 MNHEY and CDR2 SMNVEV (reference sequence). The CDR3 is made up of 15 amino acids. The CDR3 reads CASSLFEGNTGELFF. CDR3 DNA sequence: TGTGCCAGCAGTTTATTTGAGGGTAACACCGGGGAGCTGTTTTTT.

The chain combines TRBV5-1 with TRBJ1-6; no definite D call. V lost 0 bases, J lost 10 bases, and 14 bases lay in between. Germline V gene sequence: CDR1 SGHRS, CDR2 YFSETQ. The CDR3 runs 15 residues. The CDR3 reads CASSLESIGSSPLHF. Here the CDR3 DNA reads TGCGCCAGCAGCTTGGAGTCGATCGGGAGCTCACCCCTCCACTTT. The full variable domain, its missing parts supplied by reference TRBV5-1 and TRBJ1-6, is KAGVTQTPRYLIKTRGQQVTLSCSPISGHRSVSWYQQTPGQGLQFLFEYFSETQRNKGNFPGRFSGRQFSNSRSEMNVSTLELGDSALYLCASSLESIGSSPLHFGNGTRLTVT.

The genes are TRBV5-1 and TRBJ2-7, with 12 bases aligning to TRBD1. The germline V gene encodes CDR1 SGHRS and CDR2 YFSETQ. CDR3 length: 14 residues. Trimming at V came to 2 bases and at J to 9 bases, leaving 6 bases not matched to a gene. The DNA for the CDR3 is TGCGCCAGCAGCTTCGGGACAGGGGGCGAAATGCAGTACTTC. Encoded protein: CASSFGTGGEMQYF.

This chain connects TRBV10-3 to TRBJ2-2; 7 bases fit TRBD2. Germline V gene lookup returns CDR1 ENHRY and CDR2 SYGVKD. CDR3 size: 15 residues. Unmatched junction bases numbered 6, after V lost 3 bases and J lost 5 bases. CDR3 loop: CAISDGKGLTGELFF. The CDR3 DNA is TGTGCCATCAGTGACGGAAAGGGACTAACCGGGGAGCTGTTTTTT.

The chain employs TRBV11-2 and TRBJ2-3, with 11 nucleotides matching TRBD2. Per germline, CDR1 SGHAT and CDR2 FQNNGV. J lost 1 base, V lost 0 bases, and 3 bases had no gene match. The CDR3 has 17 amino acids. CDR3 sequence (DNA): TGTGCCAGCAGCTTAGAGCAGACTAGCGGGGGCACAGATACGCAGTATTTT. It is translated as CASSLEQTSGGTDTQYF.

This clone turned up a few times. V gene TRBV7-9 combines with J gene TRBJ1-1; 10 positions agree with TRBD1. The CDR3 runs 14 residues. Germline V lookup: CDR1 SEHNR, CDR2 FQNEAQ (reference sequence). J gave up 1 base and V 8 bases, and 4 bases lay outside the gene matches. CDR3 amino acids: CASSRDRGNTEAFF. DNA for the CDR3: TGTGCCAGCTCGAGGGACAGGGGGAACACTGAAGCTTTCTTT.

The chain couples TRBV30 to TRBJ1-3; D remains unclear. Trimming removed 2 bases at V and 0 bases at J, with 2 bases between. The CDR3 is made up of 12 amino acids. Germline loops: CDR1 GTSNPN, CDR2 SVGIG (reference sequence). The CDR3 bases are TGTGCCTGGAGTAGCTCTGGAAACACCATATATTTT. It codes for CAWSSSGNTIYF.

This clone has only one observation. The chain combines TRBV27 with TRBJ2-2, with TRBD2 matching 7 bases. Germline V gene lookup returns CDR1 MNHEY and CDR2 SMNVEV (reference sequence). The CDR3 is 14 residues long. Trimming cost V 6 bases and J 2 bases; bases outside gene matches: 3. CDR3 protein: CASRGGFNTGELFF. The CDR3 nucleotides are TGTGCCAGCAGGGGGGGGTTTAACACCGGGGAGCTGTTTTTT.

V and J are TRBV6-6 and TRBJ1-2; D is possibly TRBD1 (5 bases). The CDR3 extends over 14 amino acids. Germline CDR1 MNHNY, CDR2 SVGAGI (reference sequence). Trimming shortened V by 10 bases and J by 0 bases, and 15 bases separated the two germline ends. The CDR3: CATTLPGSNYGYTF. The CDR3 bases are TGTGCCACAACGCTTCCAGGGTCTAACTATGGCTACACCTTC.

The gene calls are TRBV7-8 and TRBJ2-5; D remains ambiguous. Germline V gives CDR1 SGHVS, CDR2 FQNEAQ. The CDR3 runs to 14 residues. Trimming took off 2 bases at V and 0 bases at J, with 7 bases between the two ends. The CDR3 DNA follows: TGTGCCAGCAGCTTAAGGCCTAACCAAGAGACCCAGTACTTC. Protein product: CASSLRPNQETQYF.

This clone was found a few times. V and J are TRBV4-3 and TRBJ2-2; D may be TRBD2 (5 bases). V shed 5 bases and J shed 6 bases, with 13 bases lying between them. The CDR3 runs 14 residues. Germline lookup yields CDR1 LGHNA and CDR2 YSLEER. Here the CDR3 DNA reads TGCGCCAGCAGCTCCCAGGCCGGGGCCGGGGAGCTGTTTTTT. This encodes CASSSQAGAGELFF.

This clone has more than one count but fewer than ten. The V call is TRBV7-2, the J call TRBJ1-1, with D maybe TRBD1 (5 bases). The germline gives CDR1 SGHTA, CDR2 FQGNSA. The CDR3 is made up of 14 amino acids. The germline V and J ends were trimmed by 0 bases and 0 bases, with 5 bases remaining between them. CDR3 amino acids: CASSLAGLNTEAFF. The CDR3 coding sequence is TGTGCCAGCAGCTTAGCGGGGCTGAACACTGAAGCTTTCTTT.

The rearrangement uses TRBV5-4 and TRBJ2-5; tentative D call: TRBD1 (5 bases). Germline V lookup: CDR1 SGHNT, CDR2 YYREEE (reference sequence). CDR3 length equals 14 residues. The V end was cut by 3 bases, the J end by 8 bases, with 17 bases between. The CDR3 sequence: CASSSTDTLITQYF. The CDR3 DNA sequence: TGTGCCAGCAGCTCGACAGACACCCTGATAACCCAGTACTTC. The full variable domain, with the rest looked up from reference TRBV5-4 and TRBJ2-5, is ETGVTQSPTHLIKTRGQQVTLRCSSQSGHNTVSWYQQALGQGPQFIFQYYREEENGRGNFPPRFSGLQFPNYSSELNVNALELDDSALYLCASSSTDTLITQYFGPGTRLLVL.

The chain couples TRBV29-1 to TRBJ1-1; D not certain. V gave up 6 bases and J gave up 5 bases, with 13 bases separating them. The germline V gene has CDR1 SQVTM and CDR2 ANQGSEA. The CDR3 length is 12 residues. CDR3 residues: CSVHPTETEAFF. As DNA, the CDR3 is TGCAGCGTACACCCCACGGAAACTGAAGCTTTCTTT.

V gene TRBV4-2 combines with J gene TRBJ1-1; a weak D match, TRBD1 (6 bases). V was pared by 3 bases and J by 1 base, with 21 bases between. This CDR3 has 18 amino acids. Germline CDR1 is LGHNA and CDR2 is YNFKEQ. This CDR3 reads CASSHQNEAGARNTEAFF. CDR3 nucleotides: TGTGCCAGCAGCCACCAAAACGAGGCAGGGGCGAGGAACACTGAAGCTTTCTTT.

V and J are TRBV4-1 and TRBJ2-5, with D unclear. This CDR3 region has 12 residues. Per the germline V gene, CDR1 is MGHRA and CDR2 is YSYEKL. The germline V and J ends were trimmed by 1 base and 5 bases, with 5 bases remaining between them. The CDR3 bases are TGCGCCAGCAGCCAAGGAAGGGAGACCCAGTACTTC. It specifies CASSQGRETQYF.

This chain links TRBV29-1 with TRBJ2-3, with TRBD2 as a possible D gene (5 bases). Germline lookup yields CDR1 SQVTM and CDR2 ANQGSEA. The V and J ends lost 7 bases and 1 base respectively, with 12 bases between them. This CDR3 spans 13 amino acids. CDR3 loop: CSAMLGGTDTQYF. Written as DNA, the CDR3 is TGCAGCGCCATGCTCGGGGGCACAGATACGCAGTATTTT.

This clone was seen a few times. The rearrangement uses TRBV5-1 and TRBJ2-6; D may be TRBD1 or TRBD2 (5 bases each). Per germline, CDR1 SGHRS and CDR2 YFSETQ. The CDR3 loop spans 16 amino acids. V lost 1 base and J lost 2, with 10 bases in between. The CDR3 DNA reads TGCGCCAGCAGCTTGACCGGGGCTACTGGGGCCAACGTCCTGACTTTC. Its translation: CASSLTGATGANVLTF.

The V call is TRBV29-1, the J call TRBJ2-5, with 9 positions matching TRBD1. J was trimmed by 5 bases and V by 6 bases; bases with no gene match: 13. This CDR3 contains 15 residues. Germline lookup yields CDR1 SQVTM and CDR2 ANQGSEA. The CDR3 region is CSVEQGAVDYETQYF. The CDR3 DNA follows: TGCAGCGTCGAACAGGGGGCCGTTGATTACGAGACCCAGTACTTC. Supplemented by reference TRBV29-1 and TRBJ2-5, the full variable domain reads SAVISQKPSRDICQRGTSLTIQCQVDSQVTMMFWYRQQPGQSLTLIATANQGSEATYESGFVIDKFPISRPNLTFSTLTVSNMSPEDSSIYLCSVEQGAVDYETQYFGPGTRLLVL.

This clone was seen a single time. The chain carries TRBV7-8 and TRBJ2-1; D unclear. CDR1 and CDR2 (germline): SGHVS, FQNEAQ. Trimming pared 0 bases from V and 0 bases from J, leaving 3 bases between. The CDR3 length is 14 residues. The DNA of the CDR3 is TGTGCCAGCAGCTTAGCGAGCTCCTACAATGAGCAGTTCTTC. Its protein is CASSLASSYNEQFF.

In its sample, this clone was seen a few times. V and J are TRBV7-9 and TRBJ2-1; D may be TRBD1 (6 bases). With 0 bases removed from V and 5 bases from J, the gap between germline ends came to 14 bases. The CDR3 is 16 residues long. Germline V gene data show CDR1 as SEHNR and CDR2 as FQNEAQ (reference sequence). CDR3 sequence: CASSLAGHKGDNEQFF. As DNA, the CDR3 is TGTGCCAGCAGCTTAGCGGGACACAAAGGGGACAATGAGCAGTTCTTC.

This chain links TRBV5-4 with TRBJ2-7; 13 positions match TRBD2. Germline CDR1 and CDR2: SGHNT and YYREEE (reference sequence). Germline trimming cut 7 bases from V and 6 bases from J; bases unmatched to any gene: 16. CDR3 length equals 17 residues. CDR3: CASPSPSRTSGGFEQYF. As DNA, the CDR3 is TGTGCCAGCCCCTCCCCTAGTCGGACTAGCGGGGGATTCGAGCAGTACTTC.

J is TRBJ2-7 and V is TRBV7-2; D may correspond to TRBD1 or TRBD2 (6 bases each). Trimming left V 4 bases short and J 7 bases short, with 14 bases between. The germline CDR1 and CDR2 sequences are SGHTA and FQGNSA. The CDR3 spans 13 residues. The CDR3 spells CASSSGGLGEQYF. Written as DNA, the CDR3 is TGTGCCAGCAGCTCCGGGGGCCTGGGGGAGCAGTACTTC.

The V gene is TRBV15, the J gene TRBJ2-7; 8 positions match TRBD1. CDR1 LNHNV and CDR2 YYDKDF come from the germline V gene (reference sequence). There are 15 residues in the CDR3. With 2 bases clipped from V and 2 bases from J, the junction kept 5 bases outside the gene matches. The CDR3 loop reads CATSRRTGPTYEQYF. The CDR3 nucleotides are TGTGCCACCAGCAGACGGACAGGGCCGACCTACGAGCAGTACTTC.

The chain employs TRBV7-9 and TRBJ2-5; no reliable D call. The V gene's germline CDR1 is SEHNR and CDR2 FQNEAQ (reference sequence). Trimming took off 1 base at V and 5 bases at J, with 11 bases between the two ends. CDR3 size: 14 residues. The CDR3 DNA reads TGTGCCAGCAGCTTAGGGCTATCCCAGGAGACCCAGTACTTC. This sequence encodes CASSLGLSQETQYF.

This clone was seen a few times. The V call is TRBV7-8, the J call TRBJ2-7, with a tentative D call TRBD1 (6 bases). Looked up from germline, CDR1 is SGHVS and CDR2 is FQNEAQ. Trimming removed 7 bases from V and 8 bases from J, with 18 bases in between. This CDR3 is 13 amino acids long. The CDR3 DNA sequence: TGTGCCAGCACAGAAGGGAACCGGGACAAGCAGTACTTC. This encodes CASTEGNRDKQYF.

This clone showed up just a few times. The V call is TRBV4-2, the J call TRBJ1-4, with D perhaps matching TRBD1 (5 bases). This CDR3 comprises 18 residues. CDR1 is LGHNA, CDR2 YNFKEQ, per germline. Trimming removed 8 bases from V and 0 bases from J, with 22 bases in between. The CDR3 sequence: CASYPKGSSPATNEKLFF. In DNA, the CDR3 is TGTGCCAGCTACCCAAAGGGGTCCTCCCCTGCAACTAATGAAAAACTGTTTTTT.

This clone was observed a handful of times. The V gene is TRBV5-6, the J gene TRBJ2-1, with D unclear. The V and J ends lost 4 bases and 7 bases respectively, with 9 bases between them. Germline CDR1 is SGHDT and CDR2 is YYEEEE. The CDR3 covers 12 residues. The CDR3 is CASSPFKNEQFF. The CDR3 DNA follows: TGTGCCAGCAGCCCCTTTAAAAATGAGCAGTTCTTC.

The CDR3 coding sequence is TGTGCCAGCAGTCCCACTCGGGGTTTCGGTACTGAAGCTTTCTTT. It encodes CASSPTRGFGTEAFF. The gene calls are TRBV7-3 and TRBJ1-1, with unresolved D. CDR3 size: 15 residues. Germline V CDR1 and CDR2: SGHTA, FQGTGA. V lost 6 bases to trimming and J lost 5 bases, with 19 bases between them.